Listed below are T cell receptor beta chains from one sample, sequenced in a study of T cells in Graves' hyperthyroidism and ophthalmopathy. Using its own MiXCR run on the multiplex PCR reads, TCRdb lists one record per CDR3 protein. Here the sample spans about 210,000 distinct CDR3 sequences, roughly 17% being singletons. The sequencing input was blood. The receptors come from a man over 45 with Graves' hyperthyroidism. Both conserved end residues are part of each CDR3. A D gene is named only where the DNA matches it firmly. The size of a clone is reported for some rows only, either as once, few or many, or as a class for expanded clones.

V gene,D gene,clone size,J gene,CDR3 protein,CDR3 DNA
TRBV18,-,many,TRBJ1-1,CASSPGAGGTEAFF,TGTGCCAGCTCACCAGGGGCAGGCGGCACTGAAGCTTTCTTT
TRBV7-9,-,many,TRBJ2-5,CASRLRGGAGETQYF,TGTGCCAGCAGACTCAGGGGAGGGGCAGGAGAGACCCAGTACTTC
TRBV12-3/TRBV12-4,-,-,TRBJ2-7,CASSLEPGTSYEQYF,TGTGCCAGCAGTTTAGAGCCAGGAACCTCCTACGAGCAGTACTTC
TRBV11-1,-,-,TRBJ1-3,CASSGTNSGNTIYF,TGTGCCAGCTCCGGGACTAACTCTGGAAACACCATATATTTT
TRBV5-5,TRBD1,many,TRBJ2-7,CASSLGPFGGTESYEQYF,TGTGCCAGCAGCTTGGGTCCCTTTGGTGGGACAGAGTCCTACGAGCAGTACTTC
TRBV12-3/TRBV12-4,TRBD2,many,TRBJ2-7,CASSVRPTAGLIYEQYF,TGTGCCAGCAGTGTACGTCCTACAGCGGGGCTTATCTACGAGCAGTACTTC
TRBV2,-,many,TRBJ2-5,CASRNWGQGGIETQYF,TGTGCCAGCAGGAACTGGGGGCAGGGTGGTATAGAGACCCAGTACTTC
TRBV11-2,TRBD2,many,TRBJ2-1,CASSLGGRGRIEQFF,TGTGCCAGCAGCTTGGGAGGGAGGGGCAGGATTGAGCAGTTCTTC
TRBV6-5,-,-,TRBJ2-1,CASSYVLVPFGEQFF,TGTGCCAGCAGTTACGTACTAGTCCCCTTCGGTGAGCAGTTCTTC
TRBV18,TRBD1,many,TRBJ2-7,CASSLGQVGYEQYF,TGTGCCAGCTCACTCGGACAGGTGGGCTACGAGCAGTACTTC
TRBV24-1,TRBD1,many,TRBJ2-7,CATSAGTGDYEQYF,TGTGCCACCAGCGCCGGGACAGGGGACTACGAGCAGTACTTC